Presented here are 32 T cell receptor beta chains from one specimen sequenced in a study of cytomegalovirus exposure and HLA in healthy donors. With 60 Vbeta and 13 Jbeta primers, the PCR was carried out. This table comes from immunoSEQ multiplex PCR, and its TCRdb copy is limited to in-frame clones, with some not included. In all, the sample yields 50,000 to 70,000 clones. Sequenced: PBMCs. The receptors were sampled from a woman younger than 30 in good health and CMV-seronegative.

The chain carries TRBV7-6 and TRBJ2-7, with 7 bases fitting TRBD2. The J segment lost 2 bases and the V segment lost 4 bases, leaving 5 bases of the junction unmatched. Per germline, CDR1 SGHVS and CDR2 FNYEAQ. CDR3 size: 14 residues. The chain's CDR3 is CASSSRDYPYEQYF. CDR3 nucleotide sequence: TGTGCCAGCAGCTCTCGGGACTATCCCTACGAGCAGTACTTC.

The chain recombines TRBV11-2 with TRBJ2-7; 8 nucleotides match TRBD2. From germline, CDR1 is SGHAT and CDR2 FQNNGV. This CDR3 has 15 residues. Trimming took 1 base from V and 2 from J; bases not matched to a gene: 4. The CDR3 protein is CASSLVASGPYEQYF. The CDR3 bases are TGTGCCAGCAGCTTAGTAGCTAGCGGGCCCTACGAGCAGTACTTC.

The J gene is TRBJ1-1, the V gene TRBV5-4; the D gene is possibly TRBD1 (6 bases). The CDR3 has 17 amino acids. The V and J ends lost 4 bases and 6 bases respectively, with 25 bases between them. Germline CDR1 reads SGHNT; CDR2 reads YYREEE (reference sequence). CDR3 region: CASSGTGGGTVGAEAFF. In nucleotides, the CDR3 is TGTGCCAGCAGCGGCACGGGGGGCGGCACGGTCGGTGCTGAAGCTTTCTTT.

This sequence joins TRBV19 and TRBJ2-1, with 7 bases matching TRBD2. Trimming took 4 bases from V and 6 from J; bases not matched to a gene: 12. The CDR3 runs 16 residues. Germline loops: CDR1 LNHDA, CDR2 SQIVND (reference sequence). The CDR3 coding sequence is TGTGCCAGTAGTACCTTACCGGGAGCGGGGTTCAATGAGCAGTTCTTC. Amino acids: CASSTLPGAGFNEQFF.

The chain recombines TRBV5-6 with TRBJ2-7; unclear D gene. This CDR3 region has 11 residues. Per the germline V gene, CDR1 is SGHDT and CDR2 is YYEEEE. The V end lost 3 bases, the J end lost 9 bases, and 10 bases lay between the germline ends. The CDR3 nucleotides are TGTGCCAGCAGCTATAATCAGGTGCAGTACTTC. This codes for CASSYNQVQYF.

The chain carries TRBV7-9 and TRBJ2-3; 9 bases line up with TRBD2. CDR3 length equals 15 residues. The germline V gene has CDR1 SEHNR and CDR2 FQNEAQ (reference sequence). The V and J ends lost 5 bases and 6 bases, in that order; junction bases with no gene match: 9. CDR3 loop: CASSLGAGGLDTQYF. CDR3 coding DNA: TGTGCCAGCAGCCTAGGGGCGGGGGGGCTCGATACGCAGTATTTT.

The V gene is TRBV19, the J gene TRBJ1-1, with 11 bases lining up with TRBD1. CDR1 is LNHDA, CDR2 SQIVND, per germline (reference sequence). This CDR3 has 13 amino acids. After removal of 5 bases from V and 4 bases from J, the junction contained 0 bases not matched to a gene. The CDR3 here is CASSGTGGTEAFF. The CDR3 DNA follows: TGTGCCAGTAGTGGGACAGGGGGCACTGAAGCTTTCTTT.

The chain has TRBV5-4 and TRBJ1-4, with D maybe TRBD1 (6 bases). V lost 1 base, J lost 10 bases, and 17 bases lay in between. Per germline, CDR1 SGHNT and CDR2 YYREEE (reference sequence). The CDR3 runs 15 residues. CDR3 region: CASSLYRDTPRKLFF. The CDR3 bases are TGTGCCAGCAGCTTGTATCGGGACACCCCAAGAAAACTGTTTTTT.

The chain links TRBV19 to TRBJ1-4; maybe TRBD1 (5 bases). Trimming left V 7 bases short and J 6 bases short, with 21 bases between. The CDR3 has 16 residues. CDR1 is LNHDA and CDR2 is SQIVND in the germline V gene (reference sequence). The CDR3 DNA follows: TGTGCCAGTACCCTATCATCGGGGGTCGTGGATGAAAAACTGTTTTTT. This sequence encodes CASTLSSGVVDEKLFF.

The chain joins TRBV6-1 to TRBJ2-5; TRBD1 aligns across 8 bases. Trimming cost V 2 bases and J 3 bases; bases outside gene matches: 5. The CDR3 loop spans 15 amino acids. Germline V gives CDR1 MNHNS, CDR2 SASEGT. In DNA, the CDR3 is TGTGCCAGCAGTGAATTCAGGGGGCGCGAAGAGACCCAGTACTTC. Translation: CASSEFRGREETQYF.

V usage is TRBV2 and J usage is TRBJ2-7; unclear D gene. The CDR3 consists of 12 residues. Germline values: CDR1 SNHLY, CDR2 FYNNEI. V was shortened by 5 bases and J by 3 bases, with 8 bases between the two germline ends. This chain's CDR3 is CASSPVGYEQYF. The CDR3 region has the DNA TGTGCCAGCAGTCCCGTCGGCTACGAGCAGTACTTC.

This chain links TRBV6-5 with TRBJ2-3, with no clear D. This CDR3 is built from 12 residues. The V and J ends lost 6 bases and 4 bases respectively, with 8 bases between them. The germline gives CDR1 MNHEY, CDR2 SVGAGI. In nucleotides, the CDR3 is TGTGCCAGCAGCCTAGACCCAGATACGCAGTATTTT. It encodes CASSLDPDTQYF.

The chain is built from TRBV25-1 and TRBJ2-7, with TRBD2 matching over 7 bases. V gave up 4 bases and J gave up 4 bases; unmatched junction bases: 7. Germline CDR1 reads MGHDK; CDR2 reads SYGVNS. The CDR3 runs to 14 residues. This chain's CDR3 is CASSAGRTSYEQYF. The CDR3 coding sequence is TGTGCCAGCAGTGCCGGGCGGACTAGTTACGAGCAGTACTTC.

This chain joins TRBV6-9 and TRBJ2-1, with 12 bases matching TRBD2. The ends lost 4 bases at V and 8 bases at J; junction bases unmatched: 6. The CDR3 consists of 15 residues. Germline-derived CDR1 and CDR2 are MNHGY and SVAAGI. DNA of the CDR3: TGTGCCAGCAGTTCCCGGACTAGCGGGGTTGATGAGCAGTTCTTC. Its protein is CASSSRTSGVDEQFF.

The chain joins TRBV27 to TRBJ1-4; no clear D gene. V was shortened by 5 bases and J by 16 bases, with 20 bases between the two germline ends. Per the germline V gene, CDR1 is MNHEY and CDR2 is SMNVEV (reference sequence). The CDR3 has 13 amino acids. The CDR3 protein is CASSPLPGVVPFF. CDR3 nucleotides: TGTGCCAGCAGTCCCCTCCCCGGTGTAGTTCCGTTTTTT. Full variable domain (outside the CDR3, taken from reference TRBV27 and TRBJ1-4): EAQVTQNPRYLITVTGKKLTVTCSQNMNHEYMSWYRQDPGLGLRQIYYSMNVEVTDKGDVPEGYKVSRKEKRNFPLILESPSPNQTSLYFCASSPLPGVVPFFGSGTQLSVL.

The V call is TRBV29-1, the J call TRBJ1-2, with D hard to call. This CDR3 is built from 11 residues. The V end lost 4 bases, the J end lost 7 bases, and 10 bases lay between the germline ends. Germline V gene data show CDR1 as SQVTM and CDR2 as ANQGSEA. The CDR3 DNA reads TGCAGCGTTGTCCCTGAGGGTGGCTACACCTTC. Translation gives CSVVPEGGYTF.

The chain couples TRBV5-1 to TRBJ1-2; D is ambiguous. The V gene lost 4 bases and the J gene lost 0 bases, with 10 bases spanning the gap. CDR1 SGHRS and CDR2 YFSETQ come from the germline V gene. This CDR3 has 14 residues. As DNA, the CDR3 is TGCGCCAGCAGCCCGGGAAGTACTAACTATGGCTACACCTTC. It specifies CASSPGSTNYGYTF.

This rearrangement joins TRBV5-5 to TRBJ2-3; 12 bases match TRBD2. CDR1 and CDR2 (germline): SGHKS, YYEKEE (reference sequence). The trim removed 0 bases at V and 6 bases at J, leaving 5 bases unmatched. The CDR3 totals 16 residues. The CDR3 is CASSLGLAGGEDTQYF. The CDR3 region has the DNA TGTGCCAGCAGCTTGGGTCTAGCGGGGGGGGAGGATACGCAGTATTTT.

The chain uses TRBV6-1 and TRBJ2-2, with 7 bases aligning to TRBD1. The V gene end was trimmed by 1 base and the J gene end by 2 bases; junction bases not matched to a gene: 4. The CDR3 runs 16 residues. Germline-derived CDR1 and CDR2 are MNHNS and SASEGT. CDR3 DNA: TGTGCCAGCAGTGAAGTGGGACAGAGAAACACCGGGGAGCTGTTTTTT. It translates to CASSEVGQRNTGELFF.

The V gene is TRBV30, the J gene TRBJ1-1, with 11 bases identical to TRBD1. Germline V gene data show CDR1 as GTSNPN and CDR2 as SVGIG (reference sequence). The CDR3 has 15 residues. CDR3 in amino acids: CAQQVRDRGSTEAFF. The CDR3 DNA follows: TGTGCTCAACAAGTCCGGGACAGGGGGAGCACTGAAGCTTTCTTT. Drawing the rest from reference TRBV30 and TRBJ1-1, the complete variable domain is SQTIHQWPATLVQPVGSPLSLECTVEGTSNPNLYWYRQAAGRGLQLLFYSVGIGQISSEVPQNLSASRPQDRQFILSSKKLLLSDSGFYLCAQQVRDRGSTEAFFGQGTRLTVV.

The V gene is TRBV18, the J gene TRBJ2-1; 9 positions match TRBD1. From germline, CDR1 is KGHSH and CDR2 LQKENI. This CDR3 spans 15 amino acids. After removal of 4 bases from V and 7 bases from J, the junction contained 8 bases not matched to a gene. For the CDR3, the DNA is TGTGCCAGCTCACGCAACAGGGGGCAATTGAATGAGCAGTTCTTC. This encodes CASSRNRGQLNEQFF.

The V and J genes are TRBV5-1 and TRBJ2-7, with D possibly matching TRBD1 (6 bases). Trimming stripped 4 bases from V and 0 bases from J, with 11 bases between. Germline assignment: CDR1 SGHRS and CDR2 YFSETQ. This CDR3 region has 14 residues. The CDR3 coding sequence is TGCGCCAGCAGCAGACAGGCCAGCTCCTACGAGCAGTACTTC. Encoded protein: CASSRQASSYEQYF.

The chain has TRBV30 and TRBJ1-1; 9 bases align to TRBD1. Germline lookup yields CDR1 GTSNPN and CDR2 SVGIG (reference sequence). V shed 5 bases, J shed 3 bases, and the junction held 4 bases outside the gene matches. CDR3 length equals 13 residues. This chain's CDR3 is CAWGTGRDTEAFF. In DNA, the CDR3 is TGTGCCTGGGGGACAGGGAGGGACACTGAAGCTTTCTTT.

The chain carries TRBV18 and TRBJ1-2; 7 bases agree with TRBD1. CDR1 is KGHSH, CDR2 LQKENI, per germline. The CDR3 consists of 15 residues. V gave up 3 bases and J gave up 4 bases; unmatched junction bases: 8. This CDR3 reads CASSPDRVNTYGYTF. CDR3 nucleotides: TGTGCCAGCTCACCCGACAGGGTAAATACCTATGGCTACACCTTC.

V and J are TRBV28 and TRBJ2-1; D gene ambiguous. Per the germline V gene, CDR1 is MDHEN and CDR2 is SYDVKM. Trimming left V 7 bases short and J 8 bases short, with 15 bases between. The CDR3 has 13 residues. The CDR3 loop reads CASKAGAPHEQFF. CDR3 in DNA: TGTGCCAGCAAAGCAGGTGCCCCACATGAGCAGTTCTTC.

The CDR3 protein is CASSHTTHRDRVYGYTF. CDR3 nucleotides: TGCGCCAGCAGCCATACCACCCATCGGGACAGGGTCTATGGCTACACCTTC. The V call is TRBV5-1, the J call TRBJ1-2; 9 bases are a match to TRBD1. Germline CDR1 SGHRS, CDR2 YFSETQ. The CDR3 is 17 residues long. V was pared by 4 bases and J by 4 bases, with 14 bases of the junction left unmatched.

The chain combines TRBV28 with TRBJ2-1, with D perhaps TRBD2 (7 bases). There are 16 residues in the CDR3. V was cut by 5 bases and J by 4 bases, with 18 bases left in between. Germline V CDR1 and CDR2: MDHEN, SYDVKM. CDR3 sequence reads: CASSPIGGADYNEQFF. The CDR3 nucleotides read TGTGCCAGCAGTCCTATAGGGGGGGCGGATTACAATGAGCAGTTCTTC.

The chain couples TRBV25-1 to TRBJ1-1, with TRBD1 identical over 10 bases. This CDR3 contains 17 residues. Trimming took 4 bases from V and 5 from J; bases not matched to a gene: 13. The germline V gene encodes CDR1 MGHDK and CDR2 SYGVNS. The CDR3 sequence is CASSATTGGAWGTEAFF. The CDR3 DNA is TGTGCCAGCAGTGCGACGACAGGGGGCGCGTGGGGAACTGAAGCTTTCTTT.

This CDR3 reads CASSEEEGAFDTF. The CDR3 nucleotides are TGTGCCAGCAGTGAAGAAGAGGGGGCCTTTGACACCTTC. The gene calls are TRBV6-1 and TRBJ1-2; 7 bases align to TRBD1. CDR3 length: 13 amino acids. After removal of 1 base from V and 12 bases from J, the junction contained 8 bases not matched to a gene. The germline CDR1 and CDR2 sequences are MNHNS and SASEGT.

The J gene is TRBJ1-2, the V gene TRBV25-1; the D gene is possibly TRBD1 (5 bases). Germline assignment: CDR1 MGHDK and CDR2 SYGVNS. V was trimmed by 4 bases and J by 4 bases, leaving 7 bases between them. The CDR3 is 12 residues long. CDR3 sequence (DNA): TGTGCCAGCAGTGCAGGGTCCTATGGCTACACCTTC. Its translation is CASSAGSYGYTF.

The chain joins TRBV20-1 to TRBJ2-1; 11 positions match TRBD2. The J segment lost 13 bases and the V segment lost 5 bases, leaving 4 bases of the junction unmatched. Germline V gives CDR1 DFQATT, CDR2 SNEGSKA (reference sequence). The CDR3 is 11 residues long. CDR3 residues: CSAPGLAAQFF. The CDR3 nucleotides read TGCAGTGCTCCGGGACTAGCGGCACAGTTCTTC.

This sequence joins TRBV6-1 and TRBJ1-6, with 8 bases identical to TRBD1. The germline gives CDR1 MNHNS, CDR2 SASEGT. V dropped 6 bases and J dropped 7; count of bases not matched to a gene: 8. The CDR3 is 15 amino acids. CDR3 loop: CASSPRDRSNSPLHF. The CDR3 nucleotides are TGTGCCAGCAGCCCTCGGGACAGGTCCAATTCACCCCTCCACTTT.